This TCR beta chain was captured in a study of control samples from healthy donors and cancer patients. Only in-frame clones appear in the TCRdb table, and some are missing; sequencing was by immunoSEQ multiplex PCR. The data contain 150,000 to 200,000 clones, 90% of them seen just once; the ten biggest clones take up over 1.1%. CDR3 length: 20 residues. The sequencing sample was made of blood. This clonotype originated in a woman between 50 and 59 years old in good health. The chain is built from TRBV21-1 and TRBJ2-6; the table's D call, TRBD1, was not checked against the DNA. TRBV21-1 is a recognized pseudogene. CDR3 nucleotide sequence: TGTGCCAGCAGCAAACTTCGGACAGGGGCTCCGACTTATGGGGCCAACGTCCTGACTTTC. Amino acid sequence: CASSKLRTGAPTYGANVLTF.